The clone carrying this TCR beta chain was detected many times. Each CDR3 protein gets one entry after TCRdb re-called the 5' RACE reads with MiXCR. The repertoire consists of hundreds of thousands of distinct CDR3 sequences, with roughly 30% occurring once and the leading ten covering roughly 5.5%. The source of the sample is a study of identical twins' blood T cells. CDR3 size: 12 residues. J gave up 3 bases and V 6 bases, and 3 bases lay outside the gene matches. Germline assignment: CDR1 DFQATT and CDR2 SNEGSKA (reference sequence). This receptor was taken from a woman aged 18-49 years in good health. The chain uses TRBV20-1 and TRBJ1-1, with 8 bases aligning to TRBD1. The sequenced material came from PBMCs. The CDR3: CSAQTGDTEAFF. The CDR3 DNA is TGCAGTGCGCAGACAGGGGACACTGAAGCTTTCTTT.